The 23 T cell receptor beta chains given below trace back to one sample, sequenced in a study of T cell responses to AZD1222 COVID-19 vaccine. Profiling relied on immunoSEQ multiplex PCR, and the TCRdb table lists in-frame clones only, not all of them. The sample carries around 90,000 clones, about 93% recorded once. The source was peripheral blood, collected on day 0 of MenACWY control vaccination. Every receptor here comes from an adult in good health.

The CDR3 here is CASSVGPVVNSNQPQHF. The CDR3 bases are TGTGCCAGCAGCGTAGGGCCGGTAGTAAATAGCAATCAGCCCCAGCATTTT. V usage is TRBV9 and J usage is TRBJ1-5, with no clear D. V lost 0 bases to trimming and J lost 0 bases, with 13 bases between them. The germline V gene has CDR1 SGDLS and CDR2 YYNGEE. The CDR3 runs to 17 residues.

V usage is TRBV13 and J usage is TRBJ2-1; TRBD2 agrees at 7 bases. The CDR3 is 15 amino acids. V lost 5 bases, J lost 6 bases, and 10 bases stayed unmatched. Germline V gene data show CDR1 as PRHDT and CDR2 as FYEKMQ (reference sequence). The CDR3 loop is CASSPGLERFNEQFF. The CDR3 DNA follows: TGTGCCAGCAGCCCTGGACTAGAACGTTTCAATGAGCAGTTCTTC.

The chain combines TRBV7-2 with TRBJ2-5, with D possibly being TRBD2 (6 bases). CDR3 length: 14 amino acids. From germline, CDR1 is SGHTA and CDR2 FQGNSA. The V end lost 1 base, the J end lost 5 bases, and 11 bases lay between the germline ends. The CDR3 DNA reads as TGTGCCAGCAGCTTAGGATCCGGAGGGGAGACCCAGTACTTC. Its protein product is CASSLGSGGETQYF.

V gene TRBV12-1 combines with J gene TRBJ2-7; the table names TRBD2, a call not compared with the DNA. TRBV12-1 is deemed a pseudogene. The CDR3 is 15 residues long. The CDR3 is CASSPLTSGFYEQYF. The CDR3 DNA follows: TGTGCCAGCAGCCCCTTGACTAGCGGGTTCTACGAGCAGTACTTC.

The chain combines TRBV6-6 with TRBJ2-7; D possibly uses TRBD1 or TRBD2 (5 bases each). Germline assignment: CDR1 MNHNY and CDR2 SVGAGI (reference sequence). This CDR3 spans 13 amino acids. Trimming left V 7 bases short and J 6 bases short, with 16 bases between. Here the CDR3 reads CASTHGREREQYF. The CDR3 DNA follows: TGTGCCAGCACTCACGGCAGGGAGCGCGAGCAGTACTTC.

This clone appeared a few times. The CDR3 DNA is TGTGCCAGCAGTGAAGCGGCAGGGAGGCAAGAGACCCAGTACTTC. Amino acids: CASSEAAGRQETQYF. V usage is TRBV6-1 and J usage is TRBJ2-5, with D possibly TRBD2 on 6 matching bases. The ends were cut back, 0 bases at V and 2 bases at J, with 10 bases in the middle. CDR1 is MNHNS, CDR2 SASEGT, per germline. The length of the CDR3 is 15 residues.

The gene calls are TRBV3-1 (or the pseudogene TRBV3-2) and TRBJ2-5; D is uncertain. The V end lost 1 base, the J end lost 4 bases, and 13 bases lay between the germline ends. The CDR3 is 15 residues long. Germline V gene sequence: CDR1 LGHDT, CDR2 YNNKEL (reference sequence). The CDR3 region is CASSQAPSGPETQYF. In nucleotides, the CDR3 is TGTGCCAGCAGCCAAGCCCCATCCGGCCCAGAGACCCAGTACTTC.

This chain links TRBV7-2 with TRBJ2-3, with D possibly matching TRBD1 (5 bases). The CDR3 loop spans 15 amino acids. The V end lost 2 bases, the J end lost 4 bases, and 13 bases lay between the germline ends. Per germline, CDR1 SGHTA and CDR2 FQGNSA. CDR3 sequence: CASSLLGRVADTQYF. The CDR3, as DNA: TGTGCCAGCAGCTTATTGGGCAGGGTCGCAGATACGCAGTATTTT.

The V call is TRBV18, the J call TRBJ1-5, with D hard to call. The germline V gene has CDR1 KGHSH and CDR2 LQKENI. The CDR3 consists of 13 residues. Trimming shortened V by 9 bases and J by 0 bases, and 9 bases separated the two germline ends. DNA of the CDR3: TGTGCCAGTAATGGGAATAGCAATCAGCCCCAGCATTTT. It is translated as CASNGNSNQPQHF.

The chain recombines TRBV15 with TRBJ2-7, with D maybe TRBD1 (7 bases). Germline lookup yields CDR1 LNHNV and CDR2 YYDKDF (reference sequence). This CDR3 contains 15 residues. V lost 0 bases to trimming and J lost 3 bases, with 12 bases between them. The CDR3 is CATSREGGGFYEQYF. The CDR3 region has the DNA TGTGCCACCAGCAGAGAAGGAGGGGGCTTCTACGAGCAGTACTTC.

This sequence joins TRBV18 and TRBJ1-4, with 8 nucleotides matching TRBD1. Germline assignment: CDR1 KGHSH and CDR2 LQKENI. J was trimmed by 6 bases and V by 3 bases; bases with no gene match: 6. CDR3 length equals 15 residues. CDR3 coding DNA: TGTGCCAGCTCACCGGATTTGACAGGGGATGAAAAACTGTTTTTT. It is translated as CASSPDLTGDEKLFF.

The gene calls are TRBV28 and TRBJ1-4; D ambiguous. V lost 3 bases, J lost 7 bases, and 3 bases lay in between. Germline V CDR1 and CDR2: MDHEN, SYDVKM. The CDR3 is made up of 11 amino acids. CDR3 amino acids: CASSLGEKLFF. The CDR3 region has the DNA TGTGCCAGCAGTTTGGGTGAAAAACTGTTTTTT.

V gene TRBV6-1 combines with J gene TRBJ1-5; D unclear. The CDR3 totals 17 residues. Germline CDR1 reads MNHNS; CDR2 reads SASEGT. The V end was cut by 4 bases, the J end by 1 base, with 17 bases between. The CDR3 region is CASSGGSWLGSNQPQHF. The CDR3 DNA sequence: TGTGCCAGCAGTGGAGGCTCCTGGCTAGGGAGCAATCAGCCCCAGCATTTT.

The rearrangement uses TRBV4-2 and TRBJ2-4; tentatively, D is TRBD2 (6 bases). CDR1 LGHNA and CDR2 YNFKEQ come from the germline V gene. Trimming cost V 0 bases and J 6 bases, with 24 bases left between them. This CDR3 is built from 19 residues. The CDR3 region has the DNA TGTGCCAGCAGCCAAGATAGCGGTATTCTGGGGGAGAGGGGAAACATTCAGTACTTC. Its translation: CASSQDSGILGERGNIQYF.

The rearrangement joins TRBV7-2 to TRBJ2-1; D is uncertain. In germline, CDR1 is SGHTA, CDR2 FQGNSA. The length of the CDR3 is 11 residues. Trimming shortened V by 3 bases and J by 8 bases, and 5 bases separated the two germline ends. The CDR3 spells CASSLLDEQFF. The CDR3 bases are TGTGCCAGCAGCTTGCTCGATGAGCAGTTCTTC.

CDR3 sequence reads: CASTSGGDTDTQYF. CDR3 DNA: TGCGCCAGCACTAGCGGGGGGGACACAGATACGCAGTATTTT. The chain combines TRBV5-1 with TRBJ2-3; 12 bases line up with TRBD2. Germline CDR1 reads SGHRS; CDR2 reads YFSETQ. V was clipped by 6 bases and J by 2 bases; unmatched bases: 1. There are 14 residues in the CDR3.

This clone has a single count. The rearrangement uses TRBV27 and TRBJ1-2; 7 bases line up with TRBD1. Germline lookup yields CDR1 MNHEY and CDR2 SMNVEV (reference sequence). This CDR3 comprises 16 residues. V shed 5 bases and J 7 bases; nucleotides not matched to a gene: 16. CDR3 sequence: CASSPLDRALVGGYTF. The CDR3, as DNA: TGTGCCAGCAGTCCTCTCGACAGGGCACTGGTCGGTGGCTACACCTTC.

The chain joins TRBV2 to TRBJ1-4; TRBD1 is a possible D gene (6 bases). The CDR3 loop spans 12 amino acids. V was shortened by 9 bases and J by 3 bases, with 8 bases between the two germline ends. CDR1 and CDR2 from the germline V gene are SNHLY and FYNNEI. The CDR3 protein is CASGGPNEKLFF. As DNA, the CDR3 is TGTGCCAGTGGGGGGCCTAATGAAAAACTGTTTTTT. Combining the CDR3 with reference TRBV2 and TRBJ1-4 gives the whole variable domain EPEVTQTPSHQVTQMGQEVILRCVPISNHLYFYWYRQILGQKVEFLVSFYNNEISEKSEIFDDQFSVERPDGSNFTLKIRSTKLEDSAMYFCASGGPNEKLFFGSGTQLSVL.

The V and J genes are TRBV7-2 and TRBJ2-7; D uncertain. Germline CDR1 SGHTA, CDR2 FQGNSA. This CDR3 has 12 amino acids. Trimming cost V 4 bases and J 3 bases, with 7 bases left between them. The CDR3, as DNA: TGTGCCAGCAGCTCGGACCGCTACGAGCAGTACTTC. It codes for CASSSDRYEQYF.

The chain recombines TRBV11-3 with TRBJ2-7; D is tentatively TRBD1 or TRBD2 (5 bases each). Per the germline V gene, CDR1 is SGHNT and CDR2 is YENEEA. Trimming pared 5 bases from V and 5 bases from J, leaving 13 bases between. The CDR3 is 13 residues long. The CDR3 DNA follows: TGTGCCAGCAGCACCGGGGACGTCGACGAGCAGTACTTC. Translation: CASSTGDVDEQYF.

The V and J genes are TRBV5-1 and TRBJ1-1; a weak D match, TRBD1 (5 bases). This CDR3 has 13 residues. The V end was cut by 3 bases, the J end by 6 bases, with 12 bases between. The germline CDR1 and CDR2 sequences are SGHRS and YFSETQ. Here the CDR3 DNA reads TGCGCCAGCAGCTATTCAGGGACCCCTGAAGCTTTCTTT. Translation: CASSYSGTPEAFF.

The chain uses TRBV3-1 (or the pseudogene TRBV3-2) and TRBJ1-1, with 11 bases fitting TRBD1. Germline CDR1 is LGHDT and CDR2 is YNNKEL (reference sequence). This CDR3 spans 14 amino acids. The ends lost 4 bases at V and 4 bases at J; junction bases unmatched: 2. The CDR3 nucleotides are TGTGCCAGCAGCCTGGGGACAGGGGGCACTGAAGCTTTCTTT. Translation gives CASSLGTGGTEAFF.

The chain combines TRBV4-2 with TRBJ1-2; 7 bases match TRBD1. Germline values: CDR1 LGHNA, CDR2 YNFKEQ. The CDR3 runs 16 residues. V was pared by 0 bases and J by 4 bases, with 8 bases of the junction left unmatched. CDR3 sequence reads: CASSQEREGATYGYTF. The CDR3 nucleotides are TGTGCCAGCAGCCAAGAACGAGAGGGGGCGACCTATGGCTACACCTTC.